Listed here are 15 T cell receptor beta chains from one sample, sequenced in a study of regulatory T cells in long-lasting Graves disease. The time point was: newly diagnosed GD, antithyroid drugs for less than 3 months. There was RNA extracted from PBMCs, and the TCR library was made from it. Arm-PCR of CDR3 regions and iRepertoire HTBI primers were used to build TCR beta libraries. MiXCR, applied by TCRdb to the multiplex PCR reads, yields one record per CDR3 protein. Of 560,000 or so distinct CDR3 sequences listed, roughly 16% were seen once; the top ten hold 12%. The sample also formed part of further work on T cells in Graves' hyperthyroidism and ophthalmopathy.

Sequencing used peripheral blood mononuclear cells (PBMCs), obtained at new diagnosis, from a patient treated with antithyroid drugs. These receptors were obtained from a man in his late teens or twenties with Graves disease.

This clonotype was detected many times. V is TRBV12-3 or TRBV12-4 and J is TRBJ2-1; D is perhaps TRBD2 (6 bases). Trimming took 7 bases from V and 8 from J, leaving 24 bases between them. This CDR3 has 16 amino acids. CDR3 sequence reads: CASTFIMRGGGDEQFF. CDR3 coding DNA: TGTGCCAGCACTTTTATTATGCGGGGCGGAGGGGATGAGCAGTTCTTC.

This clonotype was observed many times. As DNA, the CDR3 is TGTGCCAGCAGTGAATGGGGGGGCCGGAATCAGCCCCAGCATTTT. Encoded protein: CASSEWGGRNQPQHF. The V and J genes are TRBV6-1 and TRBJ1-5, with a possible D match to TRBD1 (6 bases). The germline CDR1 and CDR2 sequences are MNHNS and SASEGT. The CDR3 consists of 15 residues. V dropped 2 bases and J dropped 4 bases, with 12 bases sitting between them.

This clonotype was found many times. The genes are TRBV5-1 and TRBJ1-2; no clear D. V shed 4 bases and J shed 2 bases, with 6 bases lying between them. The germline gives CDR1 SGHRS, CDR2 YFSETQ. The CDR3 contains 12 residues. The CDR3 nucleotides are TGCGCCAGCAGCGGTGAAAACTATGGCTACACCTTC. Amino acid sequence: CASSGENYGYTF.

There are many counts of this clonotype. The chain links TRBV3-1 to TRBJ1-1, with 7 bases fitting TRBD1. Trimming at V came to 0 bases and at J to 7 bases, leaving 5 bases not matched to a gene. CDR3 length equals 14 residues. Germline V gene lookup returns CDR1 LGHDT and CDR2 YNNKEL (reference sequence). The CDR3, as DNA: TGTGCCAGCAGCCAAGAGACAGGGATTATTGAAGCTTTCTTT. It codes for CASSQETGIIEAFF. The full variable domain, in which reference TRBV3-1 and TRBJ1-1 provide the parts outside the CDR3, is DTAVSQTPKYLVTQMGNDKSIKCEQNLGHDTMYWYKQDSKKFLKIMFSYNNKELIINETVPNRFSPKSPDKAHLNLHINSLELGDSAVYFCASSQETGIIEAFFGQGTRLTVV.

At least ten counts were recorded for this clonotype. Here the CDR3 DNA reads TGTGCCAGCAGCTTAGCCATGCGCGAGCAGTACTTC. It encodes CASSLAMREQYF. This rearrangement joins TRBV7-2 to TRBJ2-7; D unclear. The germline V and J ends were trimmed by 0 bases and 6 bases, with 6 bases remaining between them. The CDR3 runs 12 residues. From germline, CDR1 is SGHTA and CDR2 FQGNSA.

A few counts support this clonotype. The rearrangement uses TRBV7-9 and TRBJ2-3, with 8 bases fitting TRBD2. This CDR3 comprises 15 residues. Germline CDR1 is SEHNR and CDR2 is FQNEAQ (reference sequence). Trimming cost V 5 bases and J 4 bases; bases outside gene matches: 8. The CDR3 sequence is CASSRETGGADTQYF. In nucleotides, the CDR3 is TGTGCCAGCAGCCGTGAGACGGGGGGGGCAGATACGCAGTATTTT.

Notes on this clonotype: A much larger clone sits a single nucleotide away, making a read error possible. The chain combines TRBV6-1 with TRBJ2-2, with 13 bases that match TRBD2. Per the germline V gene, CDR1 is MNHNS and CDR2 is SASEGT. This CDR3 contains 17 residues. The V and J ends lost 5 bases and 3 bases, in that order; junction bases with no gene match: 6. CDR3 region: CASSLRTSGRDTGELFF. The CDR3 coding sequence is TGTGCCAGCAGTCTGAGGACTAGCGGGAGAGACACCGGGGAGCTGTTTTTT.

This clonotype was detected many times. The J gene is TRBJ2-7, the V gene TRBV5-1; 7 bases align to TRBD1. Trimming cost V 6 bases and J 6 bases; bases outside gene matches: 12. Germline V gives CDR1 SGHRS, CDR2 YFSETQ. The CDR3 covers 14 residues. The CDR3 DNA follows: TGCGCCAGCACCAACCTAGGGGGCCGAGGCGAGCAGTACTTC. Translating gives CASTNLGGRGEQYF.

This clonotype was seen ten or more times. V gene TRBV5-1 combines with J gene TRBJ2-7, with a weak D call TRBD1 (6 bases). The CDR3 extends over 13 amino acids. V was pared by 4 bases and J by 3 bases, with 11 bases between. The germline V gene encodes CDR1 SGHRS and CDR2 YFSETQ. CDR3 amino acids: CASSGGEIYEQYF. The CDR3 region has the DNA TGCGCCAGCAGCGGGGGCGAGATCTACGAGCAGTACTTC. Complete variable domain (other parts from reference TRBV5-1 and TRBJ2-7): KAGVTQTPRYLIKTRGQQVTLSCSPISGHRSVSWYQQTPGQGLQFLFEYFSETQRNKGNFPGRFSGRQFSNSRSEMNVSTLELGDSALYLCASSGGEIYEQYFGPGTRLTVT.

In this sample, this clonotype turned up many times. This chain connects TRBV20-1 to TRBJ2-1; 13 nucleotides agree with TRBD2. The CDR3 runs to 15 residues. After removal of 1 base from V and 6 bases from J, the junction contained 3 bases not matched to a gene. Germline V lookup: CDR1 DFQATT, CDR2 SNEGSKA (reference sequence). The CDR3 here is CSARGTSGRVNEQFF. The DNA for the CDR3 is TGCAGTGCTAGAGGGACTAGCGGGAGAGTCAATGAGCAGTTCTTC.

In this sample, this clonotype turned up a few times. V gene TRBV5-1 combines with J gene TRBJ2-3; 8 bases map to TRBD2. J was trimmed by 6 bases and V by 0 bases; bases with no gene match: 6. The CDR3 totals 15 residues. CDR1 SGHRS and CDR2 YFSETQ come from the germline V gene. Written as DNA, the CDR3 is TGCGCCAGCAGCTTGGGAGCGGGAGCCCCCGATACGCAGTATTTT. This gives the protein CASSLGAGAPDTQYF.

V usage is TRBV2 and J usage is TRBJ2-3; 10 positions agree with TRBD2. Trimming removed 6 bases from V and 3 bases from J; junction bases left unmatched: 12. This CDR3 is built from 17 residues. Germline V gene lookup returns CDR1 SNHLY and CDR2 FYNNEI. The CDR3 sequence is CASSKGASGSSTDTQYF. The CDR3, as DNA: TGTGCCAGCAGCAAAGGGGCTAGCGGGAGCTCGACAGATACGCAGTATTTT.

This clonotype was found a few times. The CDR3 DNA sequence: TGCGCCAGCAGCCTTTCTCTTCGCAATGAGCAGTTCTTC. Translated: CASSLSLRNEQFF. The chain combines TRBV5-1 with TRBJ2-1; no definite D call. The germline V and J ends were trimmed by 4 bases and 6 bases, with 11 bases remaining between them. The CDR3 has 13 amino acids. Germline CDR1 is SGHRS and CDR2 is YFSETQ.

This clonotype was recorded once. The rearrangement uses TRBV5-1 and TRBJ1-5; no clear D. V was cut by 1 base and J by 5 bases, with 7 bases left in between. The CDR3 loop spans 13 amino acids. Germline V CDR1 and CDR2: SGHRS, YFSETQ. CDR3: CASSLYFDQPQHF. CDR3 bases: TGCGCCAGCAGCTTGTACTTTGATCAGCCCCAGCATTTT. Complete variable domain (other parts from reference TRBV5-1 and TRBJ1-5): KAGVTQTPRYLIKTRGQQVTLSCSPISGHRSVSWYQQTPGQGLQFLFEYFSETQRNKGNFPGRFSGRQFSNSRSEMNVSTLELGDSALYLCASSLYFDQPQHFGDGTRLSIL.

This clonotype was counted at least ten times. The chain links TRBV30 to TRBJ1-2; D is perhaps TRBD1 (5 bases). V dropped 3 bases and J dropped 4 bases, with 15 bases sitting between them. The CDR3 has 14 residues. Per the germline V gene, CDR1 is GTSNPN and CDR2 is SVGIG (reference sequence). The DNA for the CDR3 is TGTGCCTGGAGCGCCGGGGGGGAGGGCTATGGCTACACCTTC. Protein product: CAWSAGGEGYGYTF.